One and the same sample provided the 24 T cell receptor beta chains below, sequenced in a study of Ad26.COV2.S vaccination and SARS-CoV-2 variants (dated by TCRdb to the early 2020s). The sample's treatment or condition label, decoded: around 19 received Ad26.COV2.S at low or high dose, single or two shots; 5 received placebo; per-sample allocation not given. Repertoires of vaccine and placebo recipients were sequenced from samples taken on day 63 after the first injection. Receptor libraries were prepared by the immunoSEQ multiplex PCR assay. Here the immuneACCESS table is served through TCRdb, limited to in-frame sequences with V and J called. Missing clones are a known gap in these copies; in checked studies unresolved V genes cover under half, and the rest lacks a known reason. The sample profile shows hundreds of thousands of clones; approximately 92% of them were found once. The leading ten clones occupy about 2.5% of the sample.

The sample in question was peripheral blood, obtained in a trial of Ad26.COV2.S vaccine versus placebo. The receptors were gathered from a person aged 18 to 59 who received the Ad26.COV2.S COVID-19 vaccine or a placebo.

This chain joins TRBV19 and TRBJ2-2; 8 bases agree with TRBD1. This CDR3 region has 15 residues. V lost 4 bases and J lost 4; bases outside the gene matches: 5. CDR1 is LNHDA, CDR2 SQIVND, per germline (reference sequence). The CDR3, as DNA: TGTGCCAGTAGTAAACTGACAGGGGTCACCGGGGAGCTGTTTTTT. Translated, it gives CASSKLTGVTGELFF.

The count of this clone is one. The V call is TRBV7-6, the J call TRBJ2-7; 9 bases agree with TRBD1. The junction had 9 bases not matched to a gene; V was cut back by 5 bases and J by 4 bases. CDR1 is SGHVS and CDR2 is FNYEAQ in the germline V gene. This CDR3 spans 15 amino acids. The CDR3 DNA is TGTGCCAGCAGCCCCCTCCCGGGACAGGGTTACGAGCAGTACTTC. The encoded protein is CASSPLPGQGYEQYF.

J is TRBJ2-7 and V is TRBV23-1; D is undetermined. TRBV23-1 carries the ORF label, with uncertain function. The CDR3 runs to 16 residues. The V gene lost 6 bases and the J gene lost 5 bases, with 23 bases spanning the gap. DNA for the CDR3: TGCGCCAGCAGAGTCCCGACCGATCGACGATCCGACGAGCAGTACGTC. Protein: CASRVPTDRRSDEQYV.

The V gene is TRBV11-2, the J gene TRBJ2-1; D is possibly TRBD2 (6 bases). The CDR3 extends over 15 amino acids. Germline CDR1 is SGHAT and CDR2 is FQNNGV. Trimming pared 5 bases from V and 9 bases from J, leaving 20 bases between. CDR3 nucleotides: TGTGCCAGCAGCCCGTTGGCGGGGATCCCCGGTGAGCAGTTCTTC. It codes for CASSPLAGIPGEQFF.

This clone was seen just once. The chain joins TRBV7-3 to TRBJ1-6; D possibly corresponds to TRBD1 (5 bases). V was cut by 3 bases and J by 10 bases, with 10 bases left in between. From germline, CDR1 is SGHTA and CDR2 FQGTGA. The CDR3 sequence is 13 residues long. CDR3 residues: CASSLIGDSPLHF. In DNA form, the CDR3 reads TGTGCCAGCAGCTTGATTGGGGACTCACCCCTCCACTTT.

The chain is built from TRBV2 and TRBJ2-3; D not resolved. The germline V gene has CDR1 SNHLY and CDR2 FYNNEI. The CDR3 totals 14 residues. Trimming took off 4 bases at V and 2 bases at J, with 10 bases between the two ends. The CDR3 reads CASSVTATTDTQYF. CDR3 in DNA: TGTGCCAGCAGTGTCACAGCTACCACAGATACGCAGTATTTT.

The V gene is TRBV5-5, the J gene TRBJ2-6; D is uncertain. The germline CDR1 and CDR2 sequences are SGHKS and YYEKEE (reference sequence). This CDR3 has 14 amino acids. Trimming shortened V by 0 bases and J by 4 bases, and 5 bases separated the two germline ends. The CDR3 here is CASSLGYGANVLTF. CDR3 in DNA: TGTGCCAGCAGCTTGGGTTACGGGGCCAACGTCCTGACTTTC.

This clone occurred once. The chain couples TRBV27 to TRBJ1-5; TRBD1 might be the D (5 bases). The CDR3 sequence is 16 residues long. Germline values: CDR1 MNHEY, CDR2 SMNVEV (reference sequence). V lost 1 base to trimming and J lost 3 bases, with 13 bases between them. CDR3 amino acids: CASSLFGGSDNQPQHF. CDR3 sequence (DNA): TGTGCCAGCAGTTTATTCGGGGGGTCTGACAATCAGCCCCAGCATTTT.

V is TRBV6-5 and J is TRBJ2-7; D not certain. This CDR3 spans 13 amino acids. The V end was cut by 2 bases, the J end by 2 bases, with 7 bases between. Germline CDR1 MNHEY, CDR2 SVGAGI. The CDR3 nucleotides are TGTGCCAGCAGTTACCTTGGAACCTACGAGCAGTACTTC. It yields the protein CASSYLGTYEQYF.

The chain uses TRBV10-3 and TRBJ2-3; perhaps D is TRBD1 or TRBD2 (5 bases each). The V gene lost 7 bases and the J gene lost 0 bases, with 11 bases spanning the gap. Germline-derived CDR1 and CDR2 are ENHRY and SYGVKD. This CDR3 spans 14 amino acids. The DNA of the CDR3 is TGTGCCATCACCTGGGACCTGAGCACAGATACGCAGTATTTT. It translates to CAITWDLSTDTQYF.

This clone turned up a few times. This sequence joins TRBV19 and TRBJ1-3, with D unresolved. The CDR3 extends over 15 amino acids. Germline CDR1 LNHDA, CDR2 SQIVND (reference sequence). V lost 3 bases and J 4 bases, leaving 13 bases between the germline ends. CDR3: CASSINWGTGNTIYF. For the CDR3, the DNA is TGTGCCAGTAGTATTAATTGGGGTACGGGAAACACCATATATTTT.

The chain is built from TRBV19 and TRBJ1-1; D call uncertain. This CDR3 has 16 residues. The germline CDR1 and CDR2 sequences are LNHDA and SQIVND (reference sequence). V was clipped by 7 bases and J by 0 bases, with 18 bases between them. CDR3 loop: CASKIDRSIMNTEAFF. The CDR3 nucleotides read TGTGCCAGTAAAATAGATCGCAGCATTATGAACACTGAAGCTTTCTTT.

A few counts support this clone. Other DNA sequences from this sample encode an identical CDR3 as well. The chain carries TRBV3-1 (or the pseudogene TRBV3-2) and TRBJ1-6; a weak D match, TRBD1 (6 bases). V was cut by 1 base and J by 8 bases, with 9 bases left in between. The CDR3 is 14 residues long. Germline CDR1 is LGHDT and CDR2 is YNNKEL (reference sequence). In DNA form, the CDR3 reads TGTGCCAGCAGCCAAGCGCACAGGGATTCACCCCTCCACTTT. Translating gives CASSQAHRDSPLHF.

The V call is TRBV7-2, the J call TRBJ2-1; the match to TRBD2 covers 13 bases. Germline assignment: CDR1 SGHTA and CDR2 FQGNSA. The CDR3 is 17 amino acids. J was trimmed by 5 bases and V by 1 base; bases with no gene match: 5. DNA for the CDR3: TGTGCCAGCAGCTTAGTTGGTGGACTAGCGGGAGACAATGAGCAGTTCTTC. This translates into CASSLVGGLAGDNEQFF. Full variable domain (missing parts from reference TRBV7-2 and TRBJ2-1): GAGVSQSPSNKVTEKGKDVELRCDPISGHTALYWYRQSLGQGLEFLIYFQGNSAPDKSGLPSDRFSAERTGGSVSTLTIQRTQQEDSAVYLCASSLVGGLAGDNEQFFGPGTRLTVL.

CDR3 nucleotide sequence: TGTGCCAGCAGCTTGGCCAAGGGACAGGGAACGAACATTCAGTACTTC. Residues: CASSLAKGQGTNIQYF. The J gene is TRBJ2-4, the V gene TRBV5-4, with 9 bases aligning to TRBD1. The length of the CDR3 is 16 residues. The germline CDR1 and CDR2 sequences are SGHNT and YYREEE (reference sequence). The V and J ends lost 0 bases and 7 bases, in that order; junction bases with no gene match: 8.

J is TRBJ2-1 and V is TRBV18; 13 bases match TRBD2. Germline loops: CDR1 KGHSH, CDR2 LQKENI. Germline trimming cut 3 bases from V and 9 bases from J; bases unmatched to any gene: 8. The CDR3 is 16 residues long. CDR3 residues: CASSPRTSGSRAEQFF. In nucleotides, the CDR3 is TGTGCCAGCTCACCTAGGACTAGCGGGAGTCGTGCTGAGCAGTTCTTC. Full variable domain (missing parts from reference TRBV18 and TRBJ2-1): NAGVMQNPRHLVRRRGQEARLRCSPMKGHSHVYWYRQLPEEGLKFMVYLQKENIIDESGMPKERFSAEFPKEGPSILRIQQVVRGDSAAYFCASSPRTSGSRAEQFFGPGTRLTVL.

The chain recombines TRBV6-5 with TRBJ1-4; D remains ambiguous. Trimming took 6 bases from V and 10 from J, leaving 18 bases between them. Looked up from germline, CDR1 is MNHEY and CDR2 is SVGAGI. The CDR3 totals 14 residues. CDR3 sequence (DNA): TGTGCCAGCAGCAGACTAGCCAAGGCCCGAAAACTGTTTTTT. Residues: CASSRLAKARKLFF.

The rearrangement uses TRBV20-1 and TRBJ1-1; the D gene is possibly TRBD1 (5 bases). V shed 3 bases and J shed 5 bases, with 10 bases lying between them. Germline V gives CDR1 DFQATT, CDR2 SNEGSKA (reference sequence). This CDR3 has 12 residues. CDR3 DNA: TGCAGTGCTAGTCCGGGGCGGACTGAAGCTTTCTTT. Encoded protein: CSASPGRTEAFF.

In its sample, this clone was seen once. As DNA, the CDR3 is TGTGCCAGTAGTACCGGGGGTACAGATACGCAGTATTTT. Protein sequence: CASSTGGTDTQYF. This chain links TRBV19 with TRBJ2-3; a weak D match, TRBD2 (6 bases). This CDR3 is 13 amino acids long. Germline V gene sequence: CDR1 LNHDA, CDR2 SQIVND (reference sequence). Between the trimmed V and J ends, which lost 4 bases and 3 bases, there was a span of 8 bases.

Here the CDR3 DNA reads TGTGCCAGCAGTCGGGAGGGGGCCTACAATGAGCAGTTCTTC. It codes for CASSREGAYNEQFF. The J gene is TRBJ2-1, the V gene TRBV6-5, with TRBD2 identical over 8 bases. CDR1 and CDR2 (germline): MNHEY, SVGAGI. The CDR3 has 14 residues. After removal of 5 bases from V and 2 bases from J, the junction contained 2 bases not matched to a gene.

The CDR3 DNA reads TGTGCCAGCAGCTTAGTTTCATCTGCAGGTAACTACGAGCAGTACTTC. Protein: CASSLVSSAGNYEQYF. J is TRBJ2-7 and V is TRBV7-2; D is undetermined. V lost 1 base and J 3 bases, leaving 16 bases between the germline ends. In germline, CDR1 is SGHTA, CDR2 FQGNSA. CDR3 length equals 16 residues.

Only one count was recorded for this clone. The chain has TRBV28 and TRBJ2-7; 8 positions match TRBD1. This CDR3 is built from 13 residues. CDR1 and CDR2 from the germline V gene are MDHEN and SYDVKM. Trimming removed 7 bases from V and 3 bases from J; junction bases left unmatched: 5. The CDR3: CASIDRGYYEQYF. Here the CDR3 DNA reads TGTGCCAGCATCGACAGGGGCTACTACGAGCAGTACTTC.

The V gene is TRBV6-1, the J gene TRBJ1-2; D remains ambiguous. V dropped 1 base and J dropped 0 bases, with 9 bases sitting between them. Per germline, CDR1 MNHNS and CDR2 SASEGT. The CDR3 runs 15 residues. Written as DNA, the CDR3 is TGTGCCAGCAGTGAAGGGTACGCCCCTAACTATGGCTACACCTTC. This sequence encodes CASSEGYAPNYGYTF.

The rearrangement uses TRBV7-8 and TRBJ2-3; D not certain. V was clipped by 4 bases and J by 5 bases, with 10 bases between them. The CDR3 runs 13 residues. Germline-derived CDR1 and CDR2 are SGHVS and FQNEAQ. DNA for the CDR3: TGTGCCAGCAGCTACCCGGCGAGAGATACGCAGTATTTT. This gives the protein CASSYPARDTQYF.